The 4 T cell receptor beta chains presented below share a single source sample, sequenced in a study of blood T cell repertoires in COVID-19. Produced via immunoSEQ multiplex PCR; TCRdb's table is partial and in-frame only. The repertoire holds 35,000 or so clones, roughly nine tenths seen once, with around 4.8% in the top ten. Sequenced: peripheral blood. The receptors come from a human donor in a cohort sampled during active COVID-19.

This clone has just a few counts. The chain links TRBV5-6 to TRBJ2-1, with 8 positions matching TRBD1. The CDR3 is 16 residues long. V was pared by 4 bases and J by 0 bases, with 6 bases of the junction left unmatched. Looked up from germline, CDR1 is SGHDT and CDR2 is YYEEEE. The CDR3 here is CASSPGTGNSYNEQFF. The DNA of the CDR3 is TGTGCCAGCAGCCCTGGGACAGGCAACTCCTACAATGAGCAGTTCTTC.

V gene TRBV6-2 or TRBV6-3 combines with J gene TRBJ1-2, with D maybe TRBD1 (5 bases). The CDR3 is 17 amino acids. Germline-derived CDR1 and CDR2 are MNHEY and SVGEGT. Trimming took 4 bases from V and 1 from J, leaving 19 bases between them. This CDR3 reads CASSLPHNTGFNYGYTF. In DNA, the CDR3 is TGTGCCAGCAGTTTACCCCACAACACAGGATTTAACTATGGCTACACCTTC.

The chain links TRBV30 to TRBJ2-1; D call uncertain. The CDR3 runs 12 residues. The germline gives CDR1 GTSNPN, CDR2 SVGIG (reference sequence). V was shortened by 2 bases and J by 14 bases, with 16 bases between the two germline ends. The CDR3 DNA reads as TGTGCCTGGAGTCAATCACTTGAAATCGAGTTCTTC. It is translated as CAWSQSLEIEFF.

The chain has TRBV5-1 and TRBJ2-1, with D possibly matching TRBD1 (7 bases). In germline, CDR1 is SGHRS, CDR2 YFSETQ. The CDR3 consists of 14 residues. Trimming stripped 2 bases from V and 7 bases from J, with 13 bases between. The CDR3 loop is CASSLVQGRNEQFF. The CDR3 DNA is TGCGCCAGCAGCTTAGTACAGGGGAGGAATGAGCAGTTCTTC.